The 24 T cell receptor beta chains reported below all come from one sample, sequenced in a study of T cell responses to AZD1222 COVID-19 vaccine. Assay used: immunoSEQ multiplex PCR; TCRdb lists only in-frame clones, some missing. Among 150,000 to 180,000 clones listed, approximately 91% were seen once. The sample was peripheral blood, taken 28 days after the second AZD1222 dose. These receptors all come from an adult who received the AZD1222 COVID-19 vaccine.

The chain employs TRBV12-3 or TRBV12-4 and TRBJ2-7, with D possibly matching TRBD1 (5 bases). Deletions cut 2 bases from V and 2 bases from J, with 7 bases between. CDR3 length: 13 residues. The CDR3 sequence: CASSLQGTYEQYF. The DNA of the CDR3 is TGTGCCAGCAGTTTACAGGGTACCTACGAGCAGTACTTC.

The sample holds one count of this clone. The chain couples TRBV6-6 to TRBJ2-1, with D possibly being TRBD1 (5 bases). Looked up from germline, CDR1 is MNHNY and CDR2 is SVGAGI (reference sequence). Trimming removed 0 bases from V and 4 bases from J, with 13 bases in between. This CDR3 comprises 16 residues. The CDR3 region has the DNA TGTGCCAGCAGTTACTCGACACAGGCCACATACAATGAGCAGTTCTTC. Translation: CASSYSTQATYNEQFF.

With respect to this clone: Other DNA sequences in this sample translate to the same CDR3. This chain links TRBV19 with TRBJ1-5; tentative D call: TRBD1 (6 bases). The CDR3 consists of 14 residues. The germline CDR1 and CDR2 sequences are LNHDA and SQIVND (reference sequence). Trimming took 1 base from V and 7 from J, leaving 11 bases between them. The CDR3 bases are TGTGCCAGTAGTATAGGGAAACAGGGCCAGCCCCAGCATTTT. Its protein product is CASSIGKQGQPQHF.

V gene TRBV10-2 combines with J gene TRBJ2-1, with TRBD1 matching 8 bases. V lost 8 bases and J lost 2; bases outside the gene matches: 2. The CDR3 totals 13 residues. CDR1 is WSHSY and CDR2 is SAAADI in the germline V gene. In nucleotides, the CDR3 is TGCGCCAGCGCGGGACAGGCCTACAATGAGCAGTTCTTC. Translated, it gives CASAGQAYNEQFF.

The V call is TRBV23-1, the J call TRBJ1-5; perhaps TRBD1 as D (5 bases). TRBV23-1 is an open reading frame whose function is uncertain. Trimming pared 4 bases from V and 2 bases from J, leaving 9 bases between. This CDR3 has 14 residues. The CDR3 spells CASSRGRGNQPQHF. DNA of the CDR3: TGCGCCAGCAGTCGGGGGAGAGGCAATCAGCCCCAGCATTTT.

The chain combines TRBV11-2 with TRBJ1-5, with D unclear. Trimming stripped 2 bases from V and 4 bases from J, with 9 bases between. The CDR3 is made up of 14 amino acids. Germline CDR1 and CDR2: SGHAT and FQNNGV. The CDR3 DNA follows: TGTGCCAGCAGCTTAAACGGACCGAATCAGCCCCAGCATTTT. It translates to CASSLNGPNQPQHF.

V gene TRBV5-1 combines with J gene TRBJ1-2; D not certain. Trimming pared 0 bases from V and 5 bases from J, leaving 8 bases between. Germline V gives CDR1 SGHRS, CDR2 YFSETQ. The CDR3 consists of 13 residues. The CDR3 here is CASSLETDYGYTF. The CDR3 coding sequence is TGCGCCAGCAGCTTGGAGACGGATTATGGCTACACCTTC.

This chain joins TRBV4-1 and TRBJ1-2; TRBD1 agrees at 11 bases. This CDR3 spans 15 amino acids. Germline CDR1 reads MGHRA; CDR2 reads YSYEKL. Trimming removed 2 bases from V and 7 bases from J; junction bases left unmatched: 6. The CDR3 DNA sequence: TGCGCCAGCAGCCAACCCGGACAGGGGGCAGGTGGCTACACCTTC. It translates to CASSQPGQGAGGYTF.

This clone was detected only a few times. The V and J genes are TRBV18 and TRBJ1-6; TRBD1 is a possible D gene (5 bases). The V end was cut by 2 bases, the J end by 5 bases, with 10 bases between. Germline loops: CDR1 KGHSH, CDR2 LQKENI. The CDR3 is made up of 15 amino acids. Here the CDR3 reads CASSPIGRDNSPLHF. CDR3 coding DNA: TGTGCCAGCTCACCAATAGGCAGGGATAATTCACCCCTCCACTTT.

V usage is TRBV7-9 and J usage is TRBJ1-3, with TRBD1 matching 7 bases. V shed 4 bases, J shed 0 bases, and the junction held 6 bases outside the gene matches. Germline V gene sequence: CDR1 SEHNR, CDR2 FQNEAQ (reference sequence). The CDR3 covers 16 residues. Written as DNA, the CDR3 is TGTGCCAGCAGCTGGGGACAGCCTAGCTCTGGAAACACCATATATTTT. It specifies CASSWGQPSSGNTIYF.

The gene calls are TRBV19 and TRBJ1-6; no definite D call. The CDR3 extends over 13 amino acids. V dropped 8 bases and J dropped 0 bases, with 5 bases sitting between them. Germline V gene data show CDR1 as LNHDA and CDR2 as SQIVND (reference sequence). The chain's CDR3 is CASRFSYNSPLHF. CDR3 DNA: TGTGCCAGTCGCTTCTCCTATAATTCACCCCTCCACTTT.

This chain links TRBV10-3 with TRBJ2-7, with D possibly TRBD2 on 5 matching bases. V was clipped by 2 bases and J by 1 base, with 12 bases between them. The germline gives CDR1 ENHRY, CDR2 SYGVKD. CDR3 size: 15 residues. The chain's CDR3 is CAISEPAGSSYEQYF. CDR3 sequence (DNA): TGTGCCATCAGTGAGCCGGCGGGCTCTTCCTACGAGCAGTACTTC.

The V call is TRBV6-6, the J call TRBJ1-2, with 8 bases matching TRBD1. The CDR3 has 13 amino acids. Germline V gives CDR1 MNHNY, CDR2 SVGAGI (reference sequence). After removal of 6 bases from V and 7 bases from J, the junction contained 7 bases not matched to a gene. CDR3 sequence: CASRTGEGFGYTF. In DNA form, the CDR3 reads TGTGCCAGCAGGACAGGGGAAGGGTTTGGCTACACCTTC.

The chain uses TRBV5-6 and TRBJ2-3; 10 nucleotides agree with TRBD2. Per the germline V gene, CDR1 is SGHDT and CDR2 is YYEEEE. The CDR3 covers 16 residues. V was clipped by 3 bases and J by 0 bases; unmatched bases: 4. The CDR3 spells CASSSGTSASTDTQYF. As DNA, the CDR3 is TGTGCCAGCAGCTCTGGGACTAGCGCGAGCACAGATACGCAGTATTTT.

This clone is a singleton in its sample. The J gene is TRBJ1-4, the V gene TRBV19, with D unresolved. The CDR3 runs to 15 residues. Trimming removed 5 bases at V and 4 bases at J, with 14 bases between. Germline V gene data show CDR1 as LNHDA and CDR2 as SQIVND (reference sequence). The CDR3 sequence is CASSALDSRNEKLFF. CDR3 sequence (DNA): TGTGCCAGTAGTGCCCTCGACTCCCGTAATGAAAAACTGTTTTTT.

As regards this clone: In the same sample, other DNA sequences code for this CDR3. The chain has TRBV5-1 and TRBJ2-3; possible D gene TRBD2, 5 bases. In germline, CDR1 is SGHRS, CDR2 YFSETQ. The CDR3 has 14 residues. The germline V and J ends were trimmed by 1 base and 1 base, with 7 bases remaining between them. The CDR3 nucleotides are TGCGCCAGCAGCTTGCGGGGAGGCACAGATACGCAGTATTTT. Protein: CASSLRGGTDTQYF.

V usage is TRBV27 and J usage is TRBJ1-5; possibly TRBD1 for D (5 bases). CDR3 length: 13 residues. Germline V gives CDR1 MNHEY, CDR2 SMNVEV (reference sequence). Trimming pared 3 bases from V and 6 bases from J, leaving 9 bases between. This CDR3 is CASSFRGSQPQHF. The CDR3 nucleotides read TGTGCCAGCAGTTTTAGGGGTAGTCAGCCCCAGCATTTT.

The CDR3 coding sequence is TGTGCCAGCAGCCAAGGACTAGCAGTCTACAATGAGCAGTTCTTC. This translates into CASSQGLAVYNEQFF. The rearrangement links TRBV4-2 to TRBJ2-1; TRBD2 aligns across 7 bases. This CDR3 region has 15 residues. The J segment lost 3 bases and the V segment lost 1 base, leaving 3 bases of the junction unmatched. Germline V gene lookup returns CDR1 LGHNA and CDR2 YNFKEQ.

This chain joins TRBV5-1 and TRBJ2-2, with 7 bases fitting TRBD1. V shed 1 base and J 4 bases; nucleotides not matched to a gene: 10. The germline gives CDR1 SGHRS, CDR2 YFSETQ. CDR3 length equals 17 residues. CDR3 in DNA: TGCGCCAGCAGCTTGACCTTACAGGGGTTGGCCACCGGGGAGCTGTTTTTT. It yields the protein CASSLTLQGLATGELFF.

The V and J genes are TRBV13 and TRBJ2-1; D perhaps matches TRBD2 (5 bases). In germline, CDR1 is PRHDT, CDR2 FYEKMQ (reference sequence). The CDR3 runs to 15 residues. Trimming cost V 4 bases and J 7 bases, with 17 bases left between them. CDR3 nucleotide sequence: TGTGCCAGCAGCTCCCCAGAGGGCCCGGTGAATGAGCAGTTCTTC. It encodes CASSSPEGPVNEQFF. The full variable domain, with the rest looked up from reference TRBV13 and TRBJ2-1, is AAGVIQSPRHLIKEKRETATLKCYPIPRHDTVYWYQQGPGQDPQFLISFYEKMQSDKGSIPDRFSAQQFSDYHSELNMSSLELGDSALYFCASSSPEGPVNEQFFGPGTRLTVL.

CDR3 sequence (DNA): TGTGCCAGCAGCGACCAGGGGGCGAGCGACGAGCAGTACTTC. Its protein product is CASSDQGASDEQYF. The chain couples TRBV13 to TRBJ2-7; 8 bases agree with TRBD1. Germline values: CDR1 PRHDT, CDR2 FYEKMQ (reference sequence). This CDR3 contains 14 residues. The J segment lost 5 bases and the V segment lost 5 bases, leaving 8 bases of the junction unmatched.

CDR3 protein: CASSMALYGYTF. The CDR3 nucleotides read TGTGCCAGCAGTATGGCCCTATATGGCTACACCTTC. The chain carries TRBV6-2 or TRBV6-3 and TRBJ1-2, with D uncertain. The CDR3 is 12 amino acids. Germline CDR1 MNHEY, CDR2 SVGEGT. V was clipped by 5 bases and J by 5 bases, with 9 bases between them.

This chain joins TRBV11-3 and TRBJ1-4; D perhaps matches TRBD1 (6 bases). Looked up from germline, CDR1 is SGHNT and CDR2 is YENEEA. Trimming pared 9 bases from V and 7 bases from J, leaving 27 bases between. The CDR3 is 17 residues long. CDR3 protein: CARVSDPTQGIVEKLFF. In DNA, the CDR3 is TGTGCCAGGGTCTCGGACCCGACGCAGGGGATAGTTGAAAAACTGTTTTTT.

This chain uses TRBV19 with TRBJ1-2; the D gene is possibly TRBD1 (5 bases). Germline V gives CDR1 LNHDA, CDR2 SQIVND (reference sequence). This CDR3 region has 14 residues. Trimming shortened V by 7 bases and J by 1 base, and 13 bases separated the two germline ends. The CDR3 DNA follows: TGTGCCAGTAACTCAGGGCTTAGTAACTATGGCTACACCTTC. Amino acids: CASNSGLSNYGYTF.